The 31 T cell receptor beta chains in this list originate from one sample, sequenced in a study of monozygotic twins with inflammatory bowel disease. TCRdb re-called the 5' RACE reads, yielding one record per CDR3 amino acid sequence without DNA. Recorded for this sample: some 160,000 distinct CDR3 sequences. The sequenced material came from blood. These receptor sequences come from a human donor with ulcerative colitis or Crohn's disease, or a healthy co-twin of an affected twin (not recorded which).

The chain uses TRBV6-1 and TRBJ2-1; TCRdb gives TRBD2 as the D gene, but with no DNA this cannot be confirmed. CDR1 and CDR2 from the germline V gene are MNHNS and SASEGT. The CDR3 length is 16 residues. The CDR3: CASRRLAGGNYNEQFF.

The chain uses TRBV6-5 and TRBJ1-5; TCRdb reports TRBD1, a call that lacks DNA to check it against. The CDR3 runs to 15 residues. CDR1 MNHEY and CDR2 SVGAGI come from the germline V gene. The CDR3 protein is CASSPGRNSNQPQHF.

The chain links TRBV9 to TRBJ2-7; TCRdb lists TRBD1, though no DNA is available to test this call. The CDR3 consists of 18 residues. Germline CDR1 SGDLS, CDR2 YYNGEE. The CDR3 reads CASSVSAGHPTVAYEQYF.

The V and J genes are TRBV5-1 and TRBJ2-7; the D call of TRBD2 rests on TCRdb alone, since no DNA is present to check it. This CDR3 comprises 15 residues. Germline V gives CDR1 SGHRS, CDR2 YFSETQ. The CDR3 here is CASSRGTSGGHEQYF. The full variable domain, completed using reference TRBV5-1 and TRBJ2-7, is KAGVTQTPRYLIKTRGQQVTLSCSPISGHRSVSWYQQTPGQGLQFLFEYFSETQRNKGNFPGRFSGRQFSNSRSEMNVSTLELGDSALYLCASSRGTSGGHEQYFGPGTRLTVT.

This chain uses TRBV21-1 with TRBJ2-5; checking the TCRdb D call of TRBD2 is not possible without DNA. TRBV21-1 is deemed a pseudogene. The CDR3 contains 14 residues. The chain's CDR3 is CASSNLTRLETQYF.

The gene calls are TRBV7-2 and TRBJ2-3; with no DNA, the TCRdb D assignment of TRBD1 cannot be verified. Germline V gene data show CDR1 as SGHTA and CDR2 as FQGNSA. The CDR3 is made up of 12 amino acids. This CDR3 is CASRLAGGTQYF.

V is TRBV4-3 and J is TRBJ1-2. CDR3 length: 15 residues. The germline V gene encodes CDR1 LGHNA and CDR2 YSLEER. This CDR3 is CASSQEGGGRYGYTF.

The rearrangement links TRBV12-3 or TRBV12-4 to TRBJ1-1; absent DNA, TCRdb's TRBD1 call cannot be checked. This CDR3 contains 13 residues. CDR3 residues: CASSPTGGLGAFF.

The V gene is TRBV20-1, the J gene TRBJ2-3; the D gene TCRdb calls, TRBD1, cannot be checked with no DNA. There are 14 residues in the CDR3. CDR1 DFQATT and CDR2 SNEGSKA come from the germline V gene (reference sequence). The CDR3 reads CSARPSRPPDTQYF.

The chain recombines TRBV7-2 with TRBJ2-5; without DNA, the TCRdb call of TRBD2 cannot be checked. Germline V gives CDR1 SGHTA, CDR2 FQGNSA. CDR3 size: 14 residues. The CDR3 protein is CASSLVLAGETQYF.

This sequence joins TRBV20-1 and TRBJ2-7; as DNA is missing, the TRBD2 call by TCRdb cannot be tested. CDR1 is DFQATT, CDR2 SNEGSKA, per germline (reference sequence). This CDR3 is 16 amino acids long. This chain's CDR3 is CSAIGLAGGPLNEQYF.

CDR3 amino acids: CASSLYPRTSSYNEQFF. This chain joins TRBV7-9 and TRBJ2-1; TCRdb reports TRBD2, a call that lacks DNA to check it against. CDR1 and CDR2 from the germline V gene are SEHNR and FQNEAQ (reference sequence). The CDR3 is made up of 17 amino acids.

The rearrangement uses TRBV20-1 and TRBJ1-4; the TCRdb call, TRBD1, lacks DNA for checking. The germline gives CDR1 DFQATT, CDR2 SNEGSKA (reference sequence). The CDR3 covers 15 residues. The CDR3 is CSARRLTGFGEKLFF.

The chain has TRBV4-3 and TRBJ1-1. Germline V lookup: CDR1 LGHNA, CDR2 YSLEER. The CDR3 spans 14 residues. CDR3 in amino acids: CASSQMAVNTEAFF.

V is TRBV5-1 and J is TRBJ1-2; absent DNA, TCRdb's TRBD1 call cannot be checked. Germline V lookup: CDR1 SGHRS, CDR2 YFSETQ. The CDR3 runs 15 residues. CDR3 loop: CASSLGTQGGYGYTF. The full variable domain, in which reference TRBV5-1 and TRBJ1-2 provide the parts outside the CDR3, is KAGVTQTPRYLIKTRGQQVTLSCSPISGHRSVSWYQQTPGQGLQFLFEYFSETQRNKGNFPGRFSGRQFSNSRSEMNVSTLELGDSALYLCASSLGTQGGYGYTFGSGTRLTVV.

The J gene is TRBJ1-6, the V gene TRBV7-2; TCRdb returns TRBD1, unconfirmable since there is no DNA. Germline CDR1 SGHTA, CDR2 FQGNSA. The length of the CDR3 is 17 residues. This CDR3 reads CASSPWDRTSYNSPLHF.

The chain links TRBV10-3 to TRBJ2-3. CDR1 and CDR2 (germline): ENHRY, SYGVKD. This CDR3 contains 14 residues. This chain's CDR3 is CAISEQSSTDTQYF.

The chain uses TRBV3-1 and TRBJ1-6. The CDR3 sequence is 16 residues long. Germline V lookup: CDR1 LGHDT, CDR2 YNNKEL (reference sequence). The CDR3 protein is CASSQDLGQGLSPLHF.

V gene TRBV19 combines with J gene TRBJ2-1; TCRdb's D gene call, TRBD2, goes unchecked for lack of DNA. This CDR3 has 18 amino acids. Germline V gene lookup returns CDR1 LNHDA and CDR2 SQIVND (reference sequence). Here the CDR3 reads CASWGSGGNFSGTYEQFF.

This chain links TRBV11-2 with TRBJ1-3; TCRdb gives TRBD1 as the D gene, but with no DNA this cannot be confirmed. The germline V gene has CDR1 SGHAT and CDR2 FQNNGV. The CDR3 contains 18 residues. CDR3 sequence reads: CASSRSGGAGGSGNTIYF.

J is TRBJ1-2 and V is TRBV5-1; TCRdb designates TRBD1, a call that cannot be tested without DNA. The germline V gene has CDR1 SGHRS and CDR2 YFSETQ. The CDR3 is 15 residues long. CDR3 in amino acids: CASSLVPGSARGYTF.

This chain links TRBV20-1 with TRBJ2-2; TCRdb designates TRBD1, a call that cannot be tested without DNA. Per germline, CDR1 DFQATT and CDR2 SNEGSKA (reference sequence). The CDR3 has 14 residues. This CDR3 is CSARPGDLVGELFF.

J is TRBJ2-1 and V is TRBV7-9; TCRdb's D call of TRBD2 is untestable without DNA. Germline lookup yields CDR1 SEHNR and CDR2 FQNEAQ (reference sequence). The CDR3 sequence is 16 residues long. CDR3 loop: CASSPARTSSYNEQFF.

The chain couples TRBV12-3 or TRBV12-4 to TRBJ1-4; TCRdb outputs TRBD1, but without DNA this stays unchecked. The CDR3 runs 14 residues. CDR3 sequence reads: CASSRDSTNEKLFF.

The V call is TRBV20-1, the J call TRBJ2-5; TCRdb indicates TRBD2, and absent DNA this call remains unverified. Germline values: CDR1 DFQATT, CDR2 SNEGSKA (reference sequence). The CDR3 covers 13 residues. Here the CDR3 reads CSALGLTQETQYF.

The chain joins TRBV10-2 to TRBJ1-1; TCRdb's assignment of TRBD1 cannot be checked, as there is no DNA. CDR3 length: 14 residues. Germline assignment: CDR1 WSHSY and CDR2 SAAADI. The CDR3 sequence: CASSHRGTNTEAFF.

The CDR3 here is CASSTGQGVPDGYTF. The chain combines TRBV5-1 with TRBJ1-2; TCRdb's D call, TRBD1, is unchecked because there is no DNA. This CDR3 region has 15 residues. The germline V gene encodes CDR1 SGHRS and CDR2 YFSETQ.

This chain uses TRBV29-1 with TRBJ2-2; with no DNA, the TCRdb D assignment of TRBD1 cannot be verified. Per germline, CDR1 SQVTM and CDR2 ANQGSEA. The CDR3 is made up of 14 amino acids. CDR3 loop: CSVDPGTGSGELFF.

The chain links TRBV6-2 or TRBV6-3 to TRBJ1-1. The CDR3 spans 16 residues. Per the germline V gene, CDR1 is MNHEY and CDR2 is SVGEGT. The CDR3 region is CASSYFALMVNTEAFF.

The V and J genes are TRBV20-1 and TRBJ2-7. The CDR3 covers 14 residues. The germline V gene encodes CDR1 DFQATT and CDR2 SNEGSKA (reference sequence). The CDR3 here is CSAKRPDMIYEQYF.

V usage is TRBV10-3 and J usage is TRBJ1-1; TCRdb gives TRBD1 as the D gene, but with no DNA this cannot be confirmed. The CDR3 extends over 13 amino acids. Germline V lookup: CDR1 ENHRY, CDR2 SYGVKD. The CDR3 loop reads CAISDRDSREAFF.